This is a list of T cell receptor beta chains from one sample in a study of OX40 agonist ivuxolimab in advanced cancers. The assay was immunoSEQ multiplex PCR, and TCRdb's table has in-frame clones only and misses some. The sample records about 21,000 clones, about four fifths being singletons. Sequences were derived from CD4+ or CD8+ T cells sorted from blood, sampled in a trial of the OX40 agonist ivuxolimab. The origin of the receptors is an adult with an advanced solid tumor such as melanoma, head and neck, liver or kidney cancer. Each CDR3 is given with its conserved first and last residue. The D gene is left open where the match is weak. Clone size is shown for a subset of rows, as once, few, many or a class of expanded clone.

DNA: TGTGCCAGCAGCTTCTCTGAGGGTTACGAGCAGTACTTC
CDR3: CASSFSEGYEQYF
J: TRBJ2-7
size: NA
V: TRBV11-2
D: NA

DNA: TGTGCCAGCAGCTTGGGGGGGCTTGGCTACACCTTC
CDR3: CASSLGGLGYTF
J: TRBJ1-2
size: NA
V: TRBV5-6
D: NA

DNA: TGCGCCAGCAGCTTGGCGGGTATTGGAGGCAATGAGCAGTTCTTC
CDR3: CASSLAGIGGNEQFF
J: TRBJ2-1
size: NA
V: TRBV5-1
D: NA

DNA: TGTGCCAGCAGCACCATAGGAGGGGGGCGCACAGATACGCAGTATTTT
CDR3: CASSTIGGGRTDTQYF
J: TRBJ2-3
size: NA
V: TRBV28
D: NA

DNA: TGTGCCAGCAGTGCTAGCGGCTCCTACGAGCAGTACTTC
CDR3: CASSASGSYEQYF
J: TRBJ2-7
size: NA
V: TRBV28
D: TRBD2

DNA: TGCGCCAGCAGGGACTACTATACACAAAACATTCAGTACTTC
CDR3: CASRDYYTQNIQYF
J: TRBJ2-4
size: NA
V: TRBV5-1
D: NA

DNA: TGTGCCAGCAGCTTGAGACTATACTACGAGCAGTACTTC
CDR3: CASSLRLYYEQYF
J: TRBJ2-7
size: NA
V: TRBV11-3
D: NA

DNA: TGTGCCAGCAGTTTTGCGGGAAGCACAGATACGCAGTATTTT
CDR3: CASSFAGSTDTQYF
J: TRBJ2-3
size: few
V: TRBV28
D: NA

DNA: TGTGCCAGCTCACCGGGGCACCGGGACAGGGCAGGCAACACTGAAGCTTTCTTT
CDR3: CASSPGHRDRAGNTEAFF
J: TRBJ1-1
size: once
V: TRBV18
D: TRBD1

DNA: TGTGCCAGCAGCTTGTGGGAGGGTAATGAGCAGTTCTTC
CDR3: CASSLWEGNEQFF
J: TRBJ2-1
size: NA
V: TRBV7-6
D: TRBD2

DNA: TGTGCCAGCAGCCACCTACTAGCGGGGGTCACAGATACGCAGTATTTT
CDR3: CASSHLLAGVTDTQYF
J: TRBJ2-3
size: NA
V: TRBV2
D: TRBD2

DNA: TGTGCCAGCAGCTTAGTCAGGGTATCGGTTATGGAGCAGTACTTC
CDR3: CASSLVRVSVMEQYF
J: TRBJ2-7
size: NA
V: TRBV11-2
D: NA

DNA: TGTGCCAGCAGCTTGCGTCTCTACGAGCAGTACTTC
CDR3: CASSLRLYEQYF
J: TRBJ2-7
size: medium-sized
V: TRBV5-6
D: NA

DNA: TGTGCTAGTGGTTTGACCCCCGGGGAGGACACCGGGGAGCTGTTTTTT
CDR3: CASGLTPGEDTGELFF
J: TRBJ2-2
size: NA
V: TRBV12-5
D: NA

DNA: TGTGCCAGCAGTCCAGGGGGAGGTTTGACGAAGCAGTACTTC
CDR3: CASSPGGGLTKQYF
J: TRBJ2-5
size: NA
V: TRBV28
D: NA

DNA: TGTGCCAGCAGCCCCGGACGGGGCGCTTGGAATGAGCAGTTCTTC
CDR3: CASSPGRGAWNEQFF
J: TRBJ2-1
size: NA
V: TRBV5-6
D: NA

DNA: TGTGCCAGCAGCTTGAAGCAGGACCAAGAGACCCAGTACTTC
CDR3: CASSLKQDQETQYF
J: TRBJ2-5
size: NA
V: TRBV5-4
D: NA

DNA: TGTGCCTGGAGTTTTCTGGGGACAGCCGAAGAGCAGTACTTC
CDR3: CAWSFLGTAEEQYF
J: TRBJ2-7
size: NA
V: TRBV30
D: TRBD1

DNA: TGTGCCAGCAGTTACTCCCAGGGGGAGTCGGGGAATGAGCAGTTCTTC
CDR3: CASSYSQGESGNEQFF
J: TRBJ2-1
size: NA
V: TRBV6-5
D: TRBD1

DNA: TGCGCCAGCAGCCAAGATGGGGGGCTAGCGTACAACGAGCAGTACTTC
CDR3: CASSQDGGLAYNEQYF
J: TRBJ2-7
size: NA
V: TRBV4-1
D: NA

DNA: TGTGCCAGCGGGAAGGGGAGCACAGATACGCAGTATTTT
CDR3: CASGKGSTDTQYF
J: TRBJ2-3
size: NA
V: TRBV6-4
D: NA

DNA: TGTGCCAGCAGCCCTCCGGCGACGTACAATGAGCAGTTCTTC
CDR3: CASSPPATYNEQFF
J: TRBJ2-1
size: NA
V: TRBV7-8
D: NA

DNA: TGTGCCAGCAGCGTATCGGATGGGGAGCCCCAGCATTTT
CDR3: CASSVSDGEPQHF
J: TRBJ1-5
size: NA
V: TRBV9
D: NA

DNA: TGTGCCAGCATAATACTCGGGGCCACCTACGAGCAGTACTTC
CDR3: CASIILGATYEQYF
J: TRBJ2-7
size: few
V: TRBV2
D: NA

DNA: TGTGCCAGTAGTATAGTGTTACAGAATGAGCAGTTCTTC
CDR3: CASSIVLQNEQFF
J: TRBJ2-1
size: few
V: TRBV19
D: NA

DNA: TGTGCCAGCAGCTCCGGGACATCCTACGAGCAGTACTTC
CDR3: CASSSGTSYEQYF
J: TRBJ2-7
size: NA
V: TRBV5-4
D: NA

DNA: TGTGCCAGCAGTCGAGGGTCCTACAATGAGCAGTTCTTC
CDR3: CASSRGSYNEQFF
J: TRBJ2-1
size: NA
V: TRBV27
D: NA

DNA: TGCAGCGTTGAAGATTATCGGCGGGAGGGTTACAATGAGCAGTTCTTC
CDR3: CSVEDYRREGYNEQFF
J: TRBJ2-1
size: medium-sized
V: TRBV29-1
D: TRBD2

DNA: TGTGCCAGTAGTGAGGCCGGGACAGCCAAGACCTACGAGCAGTACTTC
CDR3: CASSEAGTAKTYEQYF
J: TRBJ2-7
size: NA
V: TRBV19
D: TRBD1

DNA: TGCGCCAGCAGCTTGACCCCAAAGGACCAGTACTTC
CDR3: CASSLTPKDQYF
J: TRBJ2-5
size: few
V: TRBV5-1
D: NA

DNA: TGTGCCAGTAGTATCGGGTGGGGGACGAGCACAGATACGCAGTATTTT
CDR3: CASSIGWGTSTDTQYF
J: TRBJ2-3
size: NA
V: TRBV19
D: NA

DNA: TGTGCCAGCAGCCACCCCCGGGGACAGGGAGTCGATAGCAATCAGCCCCAGCATTTT
CDR3: CASSHPRGQGVDSNQPQHF
J: TRBJ1-5
size: NA
V: TRBV4-2
D: TRBD1

DNA: TGTGCCAGCAGCTTGGGGAGCGGGGGACCGTTCGATGAGCAGTTCTTC
CDR3: CASSLGSGGPFDEQFF
J: TRBJ2-1
size: NA
V: TRBV5-4
D: TRBD2

DNA: TGTGCCAGCAGCGTACAGGGTGGGAACACCGGGGAGCTGTTTTTT
CDR3: CASSVQGGNTGELFF
J: TRBJ2-2
size: NA
V: TRBV9
D: NA

DNA: TGTGCCAGCAGCCTAGACGGGCGGGAGGGCCGAGAGCAGTACTTC
CDR3: CASSLDGREGREQYF
J: TRBJ2-7
size: NA
V: TRBV9
D: TRBD2

DNA: TGCGCCAGCAGCTCGCGCGGATACGAGCAGTACTTC
CDR3: CASSSRGYEQYF
J: TRBJ2-7
size: NA
V: TRBV5-1
D: NA

DNA: TGCAGCGTTGAAGGGGGACAGGGGGACGAGACCCAGTACTTC
CDR3: CSVEGGQGDETQYF
J: TRBJ2-5
size: NA
V: TRBV29-1
D: TRBD1

DNA: TGTGCCAGCACCCATTGGGCGGCGAACACCGGGGAGCTGTTTTTT
CDR3: CASTHWAANTGELFF
J: TRBJ2-2
size: NA
V: TRBV7-8
D: NA

DNA: TGCGCCAGCAGCCAAGATCCGAAGACCCAGTACTTC
CDR3: CASSQDPKTQYF
J: TRBJ2-5
size: NA
V: TRBV4-1
D: NA

DNA: TGTGCCAGCAGCCCGGGGACCTGGTACGAGCAGTACTTC
CDR3: CASSPGTWYEQYF
J: TRBJ2-7
size: NA
V: TRBV6-5
D: NA